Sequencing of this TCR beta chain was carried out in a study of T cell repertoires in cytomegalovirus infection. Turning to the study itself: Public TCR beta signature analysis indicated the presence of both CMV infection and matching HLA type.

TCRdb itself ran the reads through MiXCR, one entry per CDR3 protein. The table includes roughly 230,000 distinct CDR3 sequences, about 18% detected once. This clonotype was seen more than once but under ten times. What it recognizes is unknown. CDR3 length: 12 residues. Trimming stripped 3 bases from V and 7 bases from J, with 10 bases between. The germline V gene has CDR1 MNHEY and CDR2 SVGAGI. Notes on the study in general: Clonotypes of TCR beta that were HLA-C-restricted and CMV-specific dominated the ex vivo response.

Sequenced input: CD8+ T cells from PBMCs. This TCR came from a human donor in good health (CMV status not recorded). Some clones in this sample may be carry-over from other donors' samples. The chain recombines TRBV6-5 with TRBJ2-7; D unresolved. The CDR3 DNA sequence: TGTGCCAGCAGTTATCTTTTTGGGGAGCAGTACTTC. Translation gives CASSYLFGEQYF.